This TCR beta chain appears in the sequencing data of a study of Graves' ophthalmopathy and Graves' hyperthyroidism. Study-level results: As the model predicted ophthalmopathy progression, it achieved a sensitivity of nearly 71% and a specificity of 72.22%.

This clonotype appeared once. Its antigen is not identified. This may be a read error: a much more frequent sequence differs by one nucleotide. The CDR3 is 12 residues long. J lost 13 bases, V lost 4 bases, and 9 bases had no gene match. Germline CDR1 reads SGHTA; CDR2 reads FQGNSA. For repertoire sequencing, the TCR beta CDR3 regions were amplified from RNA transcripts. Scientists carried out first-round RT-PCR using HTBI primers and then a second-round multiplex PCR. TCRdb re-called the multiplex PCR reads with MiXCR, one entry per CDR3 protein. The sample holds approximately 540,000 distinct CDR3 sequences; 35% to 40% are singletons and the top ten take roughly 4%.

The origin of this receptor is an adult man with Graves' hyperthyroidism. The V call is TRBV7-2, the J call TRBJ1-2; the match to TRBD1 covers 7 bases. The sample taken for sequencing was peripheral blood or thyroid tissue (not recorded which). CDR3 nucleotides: TGTGCCAGCAGCTGGCCTGACAGGGAACTCACCTTC. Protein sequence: CASSWPDRELTF.